Following are 31 T cell receptor beta chains from one sample sequenced in a study of T cell responses to AZD1222 COVID-19 vaccine. The assay was immunoSEQ multiplex PCR, and TCRdb's table has in-frame clones only and misses some. In the table there are roughly 120,000 clones, roughly 88% of which are singletons. The material was peripheral blood, obtained on day 0 of AZD1222 vaccination. The receptors were gathered from an adult in good health.

This sequence joins TRBV6-5 and TRBJ1-1; the match to TRBD1 covers 9 bases. CDR1 MNHEY and CDR2 SVGAGI come from the germline V gene. The J segment lost 1 base and the V segment lost 10 bases, leaving 4 bases of the junction unmatched. The CDR3 is 13 amino acids. CDR3 sequence: CAIKTGGNTEAFF. CDR3 nucleotides: TGTGCCATCAAGACAGGGGGGAACACTGAAGCTTTCTTT.

The chain is built from TRBV29-1 and TRBJ2-2, with TRBD1 as a possible D gene (6 bases). CDR1 and CDR2 from the germline V gene are SQVTM and ANQGSEA. The CDR3 loop spans 13 amino acids. Trimming stripped 6 bases from V and 7 bases from J, with 15 bases between. The CDR3: CSVLKRGHGELFF. The CDR3 coding sequence is TGCAGCGTCCTAAAAAGGGGACACGGGGAGCTGTTTTTT.

For the CDR3, the DNA is TGTGCCAGCAGCAACCGGGACAGACAAGAGACCCAGTACTTC. The encoded protein is CASSNRDRQETQYF. The rearrangement links TRBV21-1 to TRBJ2-5; the tabulated D call, TRBD1, remains unverified against the DNA. TRBV21-1 is assigned pseudogene status. The length of the CDR3 is 14 residues.

This chain joins TRBV5-6 and TRBJ1-1, with D unclear. V was pared by 1 base and J by 2 bases, with 12 bases between. The germline CDR1 and CDR2 sequences are SGHDT and YYEEEE. This CDR3 is built from 15 residues. This chain's CDR3 is CASSLLWLQNTEAFF. The CDR3 coding sequence is TGTGCCAGCAGCTTGTTGTGGTTGCAAAACACTGAAGCTTTCTTT.

This rearrangement joins TRBV19 to TRBJ2-2; D possibly corresponds to TRBD1 (6 bases). V was clipped by 0 bases and J by 6 bases, with 8 bases between them. The V gene's germline CDR1 is LNHDA and CDR2 SQIVND (reference sequence). CDR3 length: 14 residues. CDR3 loop: CASSIDRGAGELFF. CDR3 sequence (DNA): TGTGCCAGTAGTATAGACAGGGGAGCCGGGGAGCTGTTTTTT.

This clone appeared a few times. The genes are TRBV29-1 and TRBJ1-5; D not resolved. From germline, CDR1 is SQVTM and CDR2 ANQGSEA. This CDR3 region has 13 residues. V was shortened by 2 bases and J by 4 bases, with 9 bases between the two germline ends. In DNA, the CDR3 is TGCAGCGTTGAATTTGCCCGTAATCAGCCCCAGCATTTT. This encodes CSVEFARNQPQHF.

The chain uses TRBV10-3 and TRBJ1-1, with a possible D match to TRBD1 (5 bases). The CDR3 is 13 amino acids. The germline V and J ends were trimmed by 10 bases and 3 bases, with 15 bases remaining between them. Per the germline V gene, CDR1 is ENHRY and CDR2 is SYGVKD. CDR3 sequence (DNA): TGTGCCACCGGGGGGGGTAGCGACACTGAAGCTTTCTTT. Encoded protein: CATGGGSDTEAFF.

The chain combines TRBV25-1 with TRBJ2-2; TRBD1 matches at 10 bases. The CDR3 contains 15 residues. Trimming took 2 bases from V and 3 from J; bases not matched to a gene: 0. Germline V gives CDR1 MGHDK, CDR2 SYGVNS. DNA for the CDR3: TGTGCCAGCAGTGAAGGGACAGGGGACACCGGGGAGCTGTTTTTT. This encodes CASSEGTGDTGELFF.

The chain combines TRBV20-1 with TRBJ1-2; D unclear. CDR3 length: 11 residues. Germline V lookup: CDR1 DFQATT, CDR2 SNEGSKA (reference sequence). The germline V and J ends were trimmed by 4 bases and 1 base, with 4 bases remaining between them. The CDR3 DNA sequence: TGCAGTGCTACTATTAACTATGGCTACACCTTC. Its translation: CSATINYGYTF.

This chain joins TRBV6-5 and TRBJ2-2, with TRBD2 as a possible D gene (5 bases). The V end lost 7 bases, the J end lost 8 bases, and 8 bases lay between the germline ends. The CDR3 totals 11 residues. Germline V gene sequence: CDR1 MNHEY, CDR2 SVGAGI. In DNA form, the CDR3 reads TGTGCCAGCATTCGGAGGGGGGAGCTGTTTTTT. Translated, it gives CASIRRGELFF.

The chain couples TRBV4-2 to TRBJ2-7; D not certain. The V and J ends lost 1 base and 5 bases respectively, with 12 bases between them. The germline gives CDR1 LGHNA, CDR2 YNFKEQ. The CDR3 contains 14 residues. The CDR3 nucleotides are TGTGCCAGCAGCCAAGTCACTGCCTACCACGAGCAGTACTTC. This gives the protein CASSQVTAYHEQYF.

This clone has just a few counts. The chain uses TRBV9 and TRBJ1-4, with TRBD1 matching over 7 bases. Trimming took 4 bases from V and 3 from J; bases not matched to a gene: 6. From germline, CDR1 is SGDLS and CDR2 YYNGEE. The CDR3 runs 15 residues. The CDR3 loop reads CASSSEGAANEKLFF. The CDR3 DNA reads as TGTGCCAGCAGCTCAGAGGGGGCGGCTAATGAAAAACTGTTTTTT. Combining the CDR3 with reference TRBV9 and TRBJ1-4 gives the whole variable domain DSGVTQTPKHLITATGQRVTLRCSPRSGDLSVYWYQQSLDQGLQFLIQYYNGEERAKGNILERFSAQQFPDLHSELNLSSLELGDSALYFCASSSEGAANEKLFFGSGTQLSVL.

The genes are TRBV7-2 and TRBJ1-2; D perhaps matches TRBD1 (5 bases). This CDR3 has 14 amino acids. Germline V lookup: CDR1 SGHTA, CDR2 FQGNSA. The V gene lost 5 bases and the J gene lost 4 bases, with 14 bases spanning the gap. This chain's CDR3 is CASSPNWGGYGYTF. CDR3 DNA sequence: TGTGCCAGCAGCCCCAACTGGGGGGGCTATGGCTACACCTTC.

The chain links TRBV14 to TRBJ2-3; 14 bases are shared with TRBD2. The CDR3 is 15 amino acids. The germline V gene encodes CDR1 SGHDN and CDR2 FVKESK. The V and J ends lost 3 bases and 8 bases, in that order; junction bases with no gene match: 4. The CDR3 loop is CASSQGLAGAGTQYF. For the CDR3, the DNA is TGTGCCAGCAGCCAGGGACTAGCGGGGGCCGGTACGCAGTATTTT.

The chain employs TRBV5-5 and TRBJ2-1, with D perhaps TRBD1 (6 bases). V lost 0 bases and J 5 bases, leaving 6 bases between the germline ends. Looked up from germline, CDR1 is SGHKS and CDR2 is YYEKEE (reference sequence). The CDR3 runs to 13 residues. The CDR3 reads CASSLEGDNEQFF. In DNA form, the CDR3 reads TGTGCCAGCAGCTTGGAGGGGGACAATGAGCAGTTCTTC.

The chain is built from TRBV10-3 and TRBJ1-3; D is perhaps TRBD1 (5 bases). V lost 11 bases and J 8 bases, leaving 22 bases between the germline ends. The CDR3 loop spans 14 amino acids. Germline loops: CDR1 ENHRY, CDR2 SYGVKD. Here the CDR3 reads CAGSPLDSVDTIYF. The CDR3 bases are TGTGCCGGATCCCCCCTAGACAGTGTAGACACCATATATTTT.

This rearrangement joins TRBV28 to TRBJ1-5; 7 bases map to TRBD1. V was pared by 6 bases and J by 7 bases, with 9 bases of the junction left unmatched. The CDR3 loop spans 14 amino acids. Germline CDR1 and CDR2: MDHEN and SYDVKM. The CDR3 here is CASSQTGVEQPQHF. The CDR3 DNA reads TGTGCCAGCAGCCAAACAGGGGTCGAGCAGCCCCAGCATTTT.

The chain employs TRBV6-6 and TRBJ1-1; D uncertain. The CDR3 covers 13 residues. V was pared by 0 bases and J by 9 bases, with 11 bases between. Per germline, CDR1 MNHNY and CDR2 SVGAGI (reference sequence). In nucleotides, the CDR3 is TGTGCCAGCAGTTACTCCCTCGACCTTCAAGCTTTCTTT. Translating gives CASSYSLDLQAFF.

This clone was recorded once. The chain's CDR3 is CASSPTLTTGELFF. The DNA of the CDR3 is TGTGCCAGCAGCCCGACTCTCACCACCGGGGAGCTGTTTTTT. This chain links TRBV3-1 (or the pseudogene TRBV3-2) with TRBJ2-2; no reliable D call. Germline values: CDR1 LGHDT, CDR2 YNNKEL (reference sequence). The CDR3 consists of 14 residues. V was trimmed by 4 bases and J by 4 bases, leaving 10 bases between them.

This clone was recorded only once. The genes are TRBV7-9 and TRBJ2-3; 12 bases map to TRBD2. In germline, CDR1 is SEHNR, CDR2 FQNEAQ (reference sequence). CDR3 length equals 15 residues. V shed 5 bases and J 3 bases; nucleotides not matched to a gene: 3. The CDR3: CASSALAGGTDTQYF. The CDR3 DNA sequence: TGTGCCAGCAGCGCACTAGCGGGGGGTACAGATACGCAGTATTTT. The complete variable domain, with remaining parts taken from reference TRBV7-9 and TRBJ2-3, reads DTGVSQNPRHKITKRGQNVTFRCDPISEHNRLYWYRQTLGQGPEFLTYFQNEAQLEKSRLLSDRFSAERPKGSFSTLEIQRTEQGDSAMYLCASSALAGGTDTQYFGPGTRLTVL.

This clone has just a few counts. The chain combines TRBV12-3 or TRBV12-4 with TRBJ1-1, with TRBD1 identical over 8 bases. J was trimmed by 6 bases and V by 6 bases; bases with no gene match: 6. The CDR3 covers 13 residues. The chain's CDR3 is CASRVTGAPEAFF. The CDR3 DNA reads TGTGCCAGCAGAGTGACAGGGGCCCCTGAAGCTTTCTTT.

This chain links TRBV5-1 with TRBJ2-2; D remains ambiguous. Germline V gene data show CDR1 as SGHRS and CDR2 as YFSETQ. V lost 0 bases to trimming and J lost 0 bases, with 12 bases between them. The CDR3 is made up of 17 amino acids. Written as DNA, the CDR3 is TGCGCCAGCAGCTTGGCCGCGGCAGGCGCGAACACCGGGGAGCTGTTTTTT. This sequence encodes CASSLAAAGANTGELFF.

The rearrangement links TRBV2 to TRBJ1-4, with 7 bases that match TRBD1. The CDR3 loop spans 14 amino acids. V lost 9 bases, J lost 4 bases, and 8 bases stayed unmatched. Germline CDR1 and CDR2: SNHLY and FYNNEI. The DNA of the CDR3 is TGTGCCAGTCAACTTGGACAGGTTAATGAAAAACTGTTTTTT. Protein product: CASQLGQVNEKLFF. Combining the CDR3 with reference TRBV2 and TRBJ1-4 gives the whole variable domain EPEVTQTPSHQVTQMGQEVILRCVPISNHLYFYWYRQILGQKVEFLVSFYNNEISEKSEIFDDQFSVERPDGSNFTLKIRSTKLEDSAMYFCASQLGQVNEKLFFGSGTQLSVL.

The V and J genes are TRBV3-1 (or the pseudogene TRBV3-2) and TRBJ1-5, with D possibly matching TRBD1 (6 bases). This CDR3 comprises 18 residues. Germline CDR1 reads LGHDT; CDR2 reads YNNKEL (reference sequence). V was shortened by 10 bases and J by 1 base, with 26 bases between the two germline ends. The CDR3 loop is CAIRPGGGGVVSNQPQHF. DNA of the CDR3: TGTGCCATCCGACCTGGGGGGGGCGGGGTAGTGAGCAATCAGCCCCAGCATTTT.

This clone was seen more than once but under ten times. The V call is TRBV5-8, the J call TRBJ2-6; TRBD1 matches at 9 bases. V trimming: 4 bases; J trimming: 1 base; junction bases outside the gene matches: 6. Looked up from germline, CDR1 is SGHTS and CDR2 is YDEGEE. The CDR3 is made up of 17 amino acids. The CDR3 reads CASSATGTGSGANVLTF. CDR3 coding DNA: TGTGCCAGCAGCGCTACCGGGACAGGGTCTGGGGCCAACGTCCTGACTTTC. Based on the CDR3 plus reference TRBV5-8 and TRBJ2-6, the full variable domain is EAGVTQSPTHLIKTRGQQATLRCSPISGHTSVYWYQQALGLGLQFLLWYDEGEERNRGNFPPRFSGRQFPNYSSELNVNALELEDSALYLCASSATGTGSGANVLTFGAGSRLTVL.

As DNA, the CDR3 is TGTGCCAGCAGTGAAGGGGCCGGCACAGATACGCAGTATTTT. Residues: CASSEGAGTDTQYF. V gene TRBV6-1 combines with J gene TRBJ2-3, with no clear D. The CDR3 is 14 amino acids. V lost 1 base and J lost 1, with 6 bases in between. CDR1 and CDR2 (germline): MNHNS, SASEGT.

The chain uses TRBV2 and TRBJ2-7; 7 bases map to TRBD2. This CDR3 comprises 15 residues. The germline CDR1 and CDR2 sequences are SNHLY and FYNNEI. Trimming took 5 bases from V and 3 from J; bases not matched to a gene: 10. CDR3 nucleotide sequence: TGTGCCAGCAGTTCCTTGGGGGGGGTACTCTACGAGCAGTACTTC. Translation gives CASSSLGGVLYEQYF.

The rearrangement uses TRBV6-5 and TRBJ1-1; D gene ambiguous. The germline V gene encodes CDR1 MNHEY and CDR2 SVGAGI. The CDR3 covers 15 residues. Trimming removed 0 bases at V and 5 bases at J, with 13 bases between. CDR3 sequence reads: CASSYSTFRRTEAFF. The CDR3 nucleotides read TGTGCCAGCAGTTACTCCACATTCCGACGTACTGAAGCTTTCTTT.

This chain links TRBV9 with TRBJ2-2, with a tentative D call TRBD1 (5 bases). Trimming cost V 0 bases and J 1 base, with 7 bases left between them. The CDR3 runs to 15 residues. In germline, CDR1 is SGDLS, CDR2 YYNGEE. CDR3 residues: CASSVDQGNTGELFF. Here the CDR3 DNA reads TGTGCCAGCAGCGTAGATCAGGGGAACACCGGGGAGCTGTTTTTT.

This chain links TRBV6-5 with TRBJ2-5; 12 bases match TRBD1. Germline CDR1 reads MNHEY; CDR2 reads SVGAGI. The CDR3 is 15 residues long. The J segment lost 5 bases and the V segment lost 6 bases, leaving 7 bases of the junction unmatched. CDR3 in DNA: TGTGCCAGCAGAACCGGGACAGGGGGCCGTGAGACCCAGTACTTC. Protein sequence: CASRTGTGGRETQYF.

The chain combines TRBV4-3 with TRBJ1-6, with D maybe TRBD1 (5 bases). In germline, CDR1 is LGHNA, CDR2 YSLEER. V was cut by 0 bases and J by 7 bases, with 10 bases left in between. The CDR3 contains 15 residues. CDR3 residues: CASSQEVGQNSPLHF. CDR3 nucleotides: TGCGCCAGCAGCCAAGAGGTCGGACAAAATTCACCCCTCCACTTT.